This record covers a single TCR beta chain. These data originate in a study of shared clonotypes between healthy human individuals. Naive CD45RA+ and memory CD45RA-negative subsets were split from CD4+ cells. Clones were read by immunoSEQ multiplex PCR, and TCRdb kept only the in-frame ones, dropping some. The sample includes more than 2 million clones, roughly 95% of them seen just once. The sequence was obtained from a young man in good health. Specimen: naive CD4+ T cells sorted from blood. Noted subset: CD45RA+ positively selected.

The CDR3 DNA sequence: TGTGCCAGCAGTTACGGGGGGGCACAGGAAAGTAGCCAGTACTTC. Translation gives CASSYGGAQESSQYF. The chain recombines TRBV6-5 with TRBJ2-5; D is possibly TRBD2 (7 bases). The CDR3 loop spans 15 amino acids. V dropped 2 bases and J dropped 10 bases, with 20 bases sitting between them. Germline V lookup: CDR1 MNHEY, CDR2 SVGAGI.